This T cell receptor (beta chain) was captured by sequencing in a study of control samples from healthy donors and cancer patients. Trimming removed 2 bases from V and 0 bases from J, with 16 bases in between. Germline loops: CDR1 MGHRA, CDR2 YSYEKL. This CDR3 comprises 17 residues. The table lists this clone with a count of one. Libraries were prepared by immunoSEQ multiplex PCR; TCRdb keeps only in-frame clonotypes and omits some of them. The sample records 120,000 to 150,000 clones, under 95% being singletons. The clonotype comes from a man aged 18-30 years in good health. The material sequenced was blood. This rearrangement joins TRBV4-1 to TRBJ1-1, with D hard to call. The CDR3 sequence is CASSQRRSLQMNTEAFF. CDR3 in DNA: TGCGCCAGCAGCCAACGGAGGTCTCTCCAGATGAACACTGAAGCTTTCTTT.